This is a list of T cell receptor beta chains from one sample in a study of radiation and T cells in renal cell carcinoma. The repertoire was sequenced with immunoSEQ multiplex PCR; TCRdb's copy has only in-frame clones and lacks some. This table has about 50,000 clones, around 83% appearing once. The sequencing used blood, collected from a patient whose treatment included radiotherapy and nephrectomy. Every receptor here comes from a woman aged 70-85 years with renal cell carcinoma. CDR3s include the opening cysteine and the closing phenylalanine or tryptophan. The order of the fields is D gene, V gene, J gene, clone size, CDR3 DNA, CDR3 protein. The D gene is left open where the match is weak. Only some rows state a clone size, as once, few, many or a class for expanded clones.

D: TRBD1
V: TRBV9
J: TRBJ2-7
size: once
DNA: TGTGCCAGCAGCGTAGAACTAGCCGGGACAGGGGAGCAGTACTTC
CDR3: CASSVELAGTGEQYF

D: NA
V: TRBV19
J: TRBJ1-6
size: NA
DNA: TGTGCCAGTAGCCGACAGGAAACTTCACCCCTCCACTTT
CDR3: CASSRQETSPLHF

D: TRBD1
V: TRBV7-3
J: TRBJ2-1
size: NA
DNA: TGTGCCAGCAGCTCGGACAGGGGTGGTGGGCAGTTCTTC
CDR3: CASSSDRGGGQFF

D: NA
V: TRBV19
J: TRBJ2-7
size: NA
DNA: TGTGCCAGTAGTCCAGAGCCGGGACCATTCTACGAGCAGTACTTC
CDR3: CASSPEPGPFYEQYF

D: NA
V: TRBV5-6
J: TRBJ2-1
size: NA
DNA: TGTGCCAGCAGCTTGGCTGGACGACAGTTCTTC
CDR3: CASSLAGRQFF

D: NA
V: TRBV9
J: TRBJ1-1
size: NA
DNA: TGTGCCAGCACCCTAACGGGTGTTGAGTCGGCTGAAGCTTTCTTT
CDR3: CASTLTGVESAEAFF

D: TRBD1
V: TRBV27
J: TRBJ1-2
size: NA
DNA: TGTGCCAGCAGTTTGGGGACAGGGTATGGCTACACCTTC
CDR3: CASSLGTGYGYTF

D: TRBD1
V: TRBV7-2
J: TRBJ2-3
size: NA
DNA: TGTGCCAGCAGCTTAGTTGAGGGGGCGACAGATACGCAGTATTTT
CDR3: CASSLVEGATDTQYF

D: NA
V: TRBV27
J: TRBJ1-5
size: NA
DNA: TGTGCCAGCAGTTTAGAGGGAAATAGCAATCAGCCCCAGCATTTT
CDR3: CASSLEGNSNQPQHF

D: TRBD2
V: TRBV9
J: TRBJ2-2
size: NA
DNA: TGTGCCAGCAGCGTAGAGGCTAGCGGGAGTACAGGGGAGCTGTTTTTT
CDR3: CASSVEASGSTGELFF

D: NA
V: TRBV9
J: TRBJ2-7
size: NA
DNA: TGTGCCAGCAGCGTAGAGACGGTACCCTATGACGAGCAGTACTTC
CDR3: CASSVETVPYDEQYF

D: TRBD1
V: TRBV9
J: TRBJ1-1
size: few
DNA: TGTGCCAGCAGCGTAGAAGGGACAGGGATGAACACTGAAGCTTTCTTT
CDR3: CASSVEGTGMNTEAFF

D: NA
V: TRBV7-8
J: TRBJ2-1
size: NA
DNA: TGTGCCAGCAGCCTCCAACGGGCCGGCGATGAGCAGTTCTTC
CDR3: CASSLQRAGDEQFF

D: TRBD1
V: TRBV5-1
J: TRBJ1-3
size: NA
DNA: TGCGCCAGCAGCCCGGGACAGCCTGGAAACACCATATATTTT
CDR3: CASSPGQPGNTIYF

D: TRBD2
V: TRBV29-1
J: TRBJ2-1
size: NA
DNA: TGCAGCGCCCCCCGGGGACTAGCGGGTAGCAATGAGCAGTTCTTC
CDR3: CSAPRGLAGSNEQFF

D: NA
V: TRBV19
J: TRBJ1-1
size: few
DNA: TGTGCCAGTTCCGAAGCTTTCTTT
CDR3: CASSEAFF

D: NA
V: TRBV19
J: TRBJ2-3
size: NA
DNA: TGTGCCAGTAGTCCCTTCGACGGCAGCACAGATACGCAGTATTTT
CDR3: CASSPFDGSTDTQYF

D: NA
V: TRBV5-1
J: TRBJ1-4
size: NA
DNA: TGCGCCAGCACTCTAGGACGTGGCGGAACTAATGAAAAACTGTTTTTT
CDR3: CASTLGRGGTNEKLFF

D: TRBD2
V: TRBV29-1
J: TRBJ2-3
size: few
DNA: TGCGGGACTAGCGGGGAAGTAGGCACAGATACGCAGTATTTT
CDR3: CGTSGEVGTDTQYF

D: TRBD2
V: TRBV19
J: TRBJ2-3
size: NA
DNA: TGTGCCAGTAGCGGGAGGTATGATACGCAGTATTTT
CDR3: CASSGRYDTQYF

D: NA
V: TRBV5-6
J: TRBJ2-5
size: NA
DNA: TGTGCCAGCAGCTCCGACCTACGCGAGTCCGAGACCCAGTACTTC
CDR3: CASSSDLRESETQYF

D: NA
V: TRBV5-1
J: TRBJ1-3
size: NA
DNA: TGCGCCAGCAGCGTGGACCTCTCTGGAAACACCATATATTTT
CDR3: CASSVDLSGNTIYF

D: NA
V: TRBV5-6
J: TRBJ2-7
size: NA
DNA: TGTGCCAGCAGCTTGGGCCTCACCAGCTCCTACGAGCAGTACTTC
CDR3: CASSLGLTSSYEQYF

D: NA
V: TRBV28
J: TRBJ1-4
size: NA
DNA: TGTGCCAGCAGCAAAATGGACAGTAGGGGGGAAAAACTGTTTTTT
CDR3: CASSKMDSRGEKLFF

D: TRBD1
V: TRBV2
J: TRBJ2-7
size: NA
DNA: TGTGCCAGCAGTGAAGGGACAGGGGACTACGAGCAGTACTTC
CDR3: CASSEGTGDYEQYF

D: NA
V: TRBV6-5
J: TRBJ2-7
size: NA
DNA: TGTGCCAGCAGTTACTCGAGTCAGTTCGAGTACGAGCAGTACTTC
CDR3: CASSYSSQFEYEQYF

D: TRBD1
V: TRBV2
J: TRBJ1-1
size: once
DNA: TGTGCCAGCAGGCGAGACGACAGGGACGATGAAGCTTTCTTT
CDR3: CASRRDDRDDEAFF

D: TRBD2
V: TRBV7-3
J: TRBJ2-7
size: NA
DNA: TGTGCCAGCAGCCTAGCCCCTACCGGGACTAGCGGGGGTTACGAGCAGTACTTC
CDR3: CASSLAPTGTSGGYEQYF

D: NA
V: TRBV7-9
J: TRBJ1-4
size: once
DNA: TGTGCCAGCGAACTGACCGGTAATGAAAAACTGTTTTTT
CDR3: CASELTGNEKLFF

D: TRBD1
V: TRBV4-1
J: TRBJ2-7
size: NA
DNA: TGCGCCAGCAGCCAGGATACAGGGGGCGAAACCTACGAGCAGTACTTC
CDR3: CASSQDTGGETYEQYF

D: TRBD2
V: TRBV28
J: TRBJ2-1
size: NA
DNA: TGTGCCAGCAGTAAACTAGCGGAGCAGTTCTTC
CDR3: CASSKLAEQFF

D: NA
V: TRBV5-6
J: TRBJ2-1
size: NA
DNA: TGTGCCAGCAGACCGGGACAAGGGAGATACAATGAGCAGTTCTTC
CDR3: CASRPGQGRYNEQFF

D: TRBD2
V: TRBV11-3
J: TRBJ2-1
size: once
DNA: TGTGCCAGCAGCTTAGTTTTCGGTCTAGCGGGGGATAATGAGCAGTTCTTC
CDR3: CASSLVFGLAGDNEQFF

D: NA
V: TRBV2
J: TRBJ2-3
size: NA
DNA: TGTGCCAGCAGAAACGGGATTAGCACAGATACGCAGTATTTT
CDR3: CASRNGISTDTQYF

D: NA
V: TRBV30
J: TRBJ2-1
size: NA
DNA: TGTGCCTGGAGTGCCCAAAGAGGGAGCTCCTACAATGAGCAGTTCTTC
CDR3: CAWSAQRGSSYNEQFF

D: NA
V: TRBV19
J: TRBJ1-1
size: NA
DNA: TGTGCCAGTAGCTTGATGGGGAACACTGAAGCTTTCTTT
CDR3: CASSLMGNTEAFF

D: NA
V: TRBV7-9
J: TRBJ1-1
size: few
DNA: TGTGCCAGCAGCCCACCCCGGCAGGTCACTGAAGCTTTCTTT
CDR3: CASSPPRQVTEAFF

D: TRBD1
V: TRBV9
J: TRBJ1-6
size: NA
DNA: TGTGCCAGCAGCGTAGATCAGGGGGGGGGTTCACCCCTCCACTTT
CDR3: CASSVDQGGGSPLHF

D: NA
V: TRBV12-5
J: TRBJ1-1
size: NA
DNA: TGTGCTAGTGGTTCGAAACCACCGGGACCCAATTCCACTGAAGCTTTCTTT
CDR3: CASGSKPPGPNSTEAFF

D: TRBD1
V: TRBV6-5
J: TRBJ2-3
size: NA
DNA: TGTGCCAGCAGTTTCGGGACAGGGGCAGATACGCAGTATTTT
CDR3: CASSFGTGADTQYF

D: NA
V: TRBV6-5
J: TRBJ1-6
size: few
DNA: TGTGCCAGCAGTTATGGCAGGGCCGGGAATTCACCCCTCCACTTT
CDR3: CASSYGRAGNSPLHF

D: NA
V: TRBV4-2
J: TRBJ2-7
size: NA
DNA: TGTGCCAGCAGCTCCGACAGCCTTTACGAGCAGTACTTC
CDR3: CASSSDSLYEQYF

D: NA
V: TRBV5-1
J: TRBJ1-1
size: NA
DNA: TGCGCCAGCAGCGGGGGTGACAACACTGAAGCTTTCTTT
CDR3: CASSGGDNTEAFF

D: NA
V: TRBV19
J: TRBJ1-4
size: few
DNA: TGTGCCAGTAGTATTGGGACCTCCCCTGAAAAACTGTTTTTT
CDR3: CASSIGTSPEKLFF

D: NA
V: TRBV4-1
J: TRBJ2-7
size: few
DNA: TGCGCCAGCAGCCTTCTTAGCGGCTCCTACGAGCAGTACTTC
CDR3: CASSLLSGSYEQYF

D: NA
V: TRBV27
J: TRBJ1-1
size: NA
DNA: TGTGCCAGCAGTTTAGGGGGGGTCATGAACACTGAAGCTTTCTTT
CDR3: CASSLGGVMNTEAFF

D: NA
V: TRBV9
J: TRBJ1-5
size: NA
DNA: TGTGCCAGCAGCGTAGGGGCAGGGAATGAACAGCCCCAGCATTTT
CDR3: CASSVGAGNEQPQHF

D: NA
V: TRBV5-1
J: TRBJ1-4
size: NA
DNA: TGCGCCAGCAGCTTTCTCGGGGATGCAACTAATGAAAAACTGTTTTTT
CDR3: CASSFLGDATNEKLFF

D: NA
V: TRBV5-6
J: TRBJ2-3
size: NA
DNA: TGTGCCAGCAGCTTTGCCACAGATACGCAGTATTTT
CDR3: CASSFATDTQYF

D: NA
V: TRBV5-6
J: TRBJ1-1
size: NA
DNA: TGTGCCAGCAGCTTGGCCGGGGCGCGGACCACTGAAGCTTTCTTT
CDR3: CASSLAGARTTEAFF

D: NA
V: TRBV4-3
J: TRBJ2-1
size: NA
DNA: TGCGCCAGCAGCCAAGATCTGCTTGTGGATGAGCAGTTCTTC
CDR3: CASSQDLLVDEQFF

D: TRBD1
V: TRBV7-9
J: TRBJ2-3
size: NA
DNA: TGTGCCAGCAGCCCAGGGACAGGGTCCACAGATACGCAGTATTTT
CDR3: CASSPGTGSTDTQYF

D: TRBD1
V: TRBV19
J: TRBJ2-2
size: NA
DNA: TGTGCCACAAGGACAGGGGTGAACACCGGGGAGCTGTTTTTT
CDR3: CATRTGVNTGELFF

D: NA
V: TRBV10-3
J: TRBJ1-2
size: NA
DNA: TGTGCCATCAGTGAGTCCGTAGGGAGGTATGGCTACACCTTC
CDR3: CAISESVGRYGYTF